This T cell receptor (beta chain) originates from a study of blood T cell repertoires in COVID-19. Here immunoSEQ multiplex PCR was the method, and the copy in TCRdb shows in-frame clones only, minus some. The sample has some 220,000 clones, 80% to 95% seen once. The source of this sequence is a man aged 25 to 45 with COVID-19, enrolled during active disease. Sample: peripheral blood.

CDR3 sequence reads: CASSHDLQGNTEAFF. In nucleotides, the CDR3 is TGTGCCAGCAGCCATGACCTACAGGGAAACACTGAAGCTTTCTTT. The rearrangement links TRBV21-1 to TRBJ1-1; TRBD1 is the table's D call and was not checked against the DNA. TRBV21-1 is described as a pseudogene. This CDR3 comprises 15 residues.